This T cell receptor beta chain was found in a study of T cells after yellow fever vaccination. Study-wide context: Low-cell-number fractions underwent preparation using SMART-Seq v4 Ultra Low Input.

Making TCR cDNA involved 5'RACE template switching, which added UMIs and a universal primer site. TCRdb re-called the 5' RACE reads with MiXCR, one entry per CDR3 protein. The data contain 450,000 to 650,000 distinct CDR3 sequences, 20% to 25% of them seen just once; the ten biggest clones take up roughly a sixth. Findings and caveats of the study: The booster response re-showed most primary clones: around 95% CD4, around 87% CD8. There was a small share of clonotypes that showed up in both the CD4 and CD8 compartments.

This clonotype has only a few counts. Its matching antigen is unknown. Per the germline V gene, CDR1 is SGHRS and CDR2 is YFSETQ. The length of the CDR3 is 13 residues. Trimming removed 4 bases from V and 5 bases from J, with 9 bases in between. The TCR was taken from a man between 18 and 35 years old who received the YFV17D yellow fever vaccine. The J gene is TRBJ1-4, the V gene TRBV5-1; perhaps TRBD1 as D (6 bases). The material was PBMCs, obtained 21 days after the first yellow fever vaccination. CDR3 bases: TGCGCCAGCAGCCAAGGACAGAATGAAAAACTGTTTTTT. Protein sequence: CASSQGQNEKLFF. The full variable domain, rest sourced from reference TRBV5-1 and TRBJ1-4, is KAGVTQTPRYLIKTRGQQVTLSCSPISGHRSVSWYQQTPGQGLQFLFEYFSETQRNKGNFPGRFSGRQFSNSRSEMNVSTLELGDSALYLCASSQGQNEKLFFGSGTQLSVL.